The 19 T cell receptor beta chains listed next were all sequenced from one sample in a study of CD8+CD57+ T cells in acquired aplastic anemia. It was patients with CD8+CD57+ cell expansion by flow cytometry who were chosen for sequencing. The use of genomic DNA as template underpinned the TCR beta VDJ and CDR3 profiling. TCRdb itself ran the reads through MiXCR, one entry per CDR3 protein. There are 300,000 or so distinct CDR3 sequences in the sample; 56% occur only once, and approximately 1.2% lies in the top ten. What was sequenced was sorted CD4+, CD8+, or CD8+CD57+ T cells (not recorded which) from PBMCs. These receptors were obtained from a human donor with aplastic anemia.

The rearrangement joins TRBV2 to TRBJ2-1, with a weak D call TRBD2 (6 bases). CDR1 and CDR2 from the germline V gene are SNHLY and FYNNEI. Trimming left V 2 bases short and J 2 bases short, with 13 bases between. There are 16 residues in the CDR3. The CDR3 reads CASSELGGNPYNEQFF. The CDR3 DNA follows: TGTGCCAGCAGTGAATTAGGCGGGAATCCCTACAATGAGCAGTTCTTC.

The rearrangement uses TRBV9 and TRBJ2-7, with D possibly being TRBD1 or TRBD2 (5 bases each). CDR3 length: 14 amino acids. Trimming shortened V by 2 bases and J by 5 bases, and 14 bases separated the two germline ends. Germline lookup yields CDR1 SGDLS and CDR2 YYNGEE. The CDR3: CASSVRGGINEQYF. The CDR3 DNA is TGTGCCAGCAGCGTTCGTGGGGGTATCAACGAGCAGTACTTC.

The rearrangement links TRBV20-1 to TRBJ1-4; 7 nucleotides line up with TRBD1. The CDR3 has 17 residues. V dropped 4 bases and J dropped 2; count of bases not matched to a gene: 13. The germline CDR1 and CDR2 sequences are DFQATT and SNEGSKA (reference sequence). This chain's CDR3 is CSAKCHKGRGTNEKLFF. CDR3 sequence (DNA): TGCAGTGCTAAGTGCCATAAAGGCAGGGGGACTAATGAAAAACTGTTTTTT.

The chain combines TRBV20-1 with TRBJ1-1, with no clear D. Germline values: CDR1 DFQATT, CDR2 SNEGSKA (reference sequence). This CDR3 has 10 amino acids. Trimming took off 5 bases at V and 11 bases at J, with 12 bases between the two ends. The CDR3 protein is CSASSPPAFF. The CDR3 DNA reads TGCAGTGCTTCCTCGCCTCCGGCTTTCTTT.

The chain links TRBV7-3 to TRBJ1-6, with a weak D call TRBD1 (5 bases). The V gene lost 2 bases and the J gene lost 7 bases, with 18 bases spanning the gap. This CDR3 has 17 residues. Looked up from germline, CDR1 is SGHTA and CDR2 is FQGTGA. CDR3 amino acids: CASSLVGARDGNSPLHF. CDR3 DNA: TGTGCCAGCAGCTTAGTTGGAGCCCGGGACGGAAATTCACCCCTCCACTTT.

This clonotype was seen repeatedly, ten times or more. V gene TRBV5-1 combines with J gene TRBJ1-2; 7 nucleotides agree with TRBD1. The CDR3 has 19 residues. V dropped 0 bases and J dropped 2; count of bases not matched to a gene: 16. CDR1 is SGHRS and CDR2 is YFSETQ in the germline V gene. Here the CDR3 reads CASSLDGWPSGGDNYGYTF. CDR3 in DNA: TGCGCCAGCAGCTTGGATGGTTGGCCCTCAGGGGGTGACAACTATGGCTACACCTTC.

This clonotype occurred many times. The rearrangement joins TRBV2 to TRBJ1-1; unclear D gene. This CDR3 contains 14 residues. Germline loops: CDR1 SNHLY, CDR2 FYNNEI. V lost 4 bases and J 6 bases, leaving 15 bases between the germline ends. In DNA, the CDR3 is TGTGCCAGCAGTGGTTTTGGAGGGATGGCTGAAGCTTTCTTT. Translating it yields CASSGFGGMAEAFF.

This clonotype was seen at least ten times. This chain connects TRBV12-3 or TRBV12-4 to TRBJ2-7, with unresolved D. The CDR3 extends over 11 amino acids. The ends were cut back, 11 bases at V and 9 bases at J, with 17 bases in the middle. CDR3 protein: CAALIHLGQYF. The CDR3 DNA reads as TGTGCCGCTTTAATTCACCTGGGGCAGTACTTC.

The chain employs TRBV20-1 and TRBJ2-2, with no clear D. The CDR3 totals 13 residues. Germline V CDR1 and CDR2: DFQATT, SNEGSKA (reference sequence). Trimming left V 0 bases short and J 1 base short, with 3 bases between. The CDR3: CSARDRNTGELFF. The CDR3 DNA is TGCAGTGCTAGAGACAGGAACACCGGGGAGCTGTTTTTT.

This clonotype is a singleton in its sample. V gene TRBV9 combines with J gene TRBJ2-7; tentative D call: TRBD2 (5 bases). Germline CDR1 is SGDLS and CDR2 is YYNGEE. The CDR3 consists of 14 residues. V shed 0 bases and J shed 3 bases, with 10 bases lying between them. CDR3 nucleotides: TGTGCCAGCAGCGTAGATGTGAGGGTCTACGAGCAGTACTTC. Its translation is CASSVDVRVYEQYF. Based on the CDR3 plus reference TRBV9 and TRBJ2-7, the full variable domain is DSGVTQTPKHLITATGQRVTLRCSPRSGDLSVYWYQQSLDQGLQFLIQYYNGEERAKGNILERFSAQQFPDLHSELNLSSLELGDSALYFCASSVDVRVYEQYFGPGTRLTVT.

This chain uses TRBV7-2 with TRBJ2-3; possibly TRBD1 or TRBD2 for D (6 bases each). V lost 6 bases and J 2 bases, leaving 15 bases between the germline ends. The CDR3 has 15 residues. Germline V gene lookup returns CDR1 SGHTA and CDR2 FQGNSA. The CDR3 here is CASRRGATTTDTQYF. The CDR3 region has the DNA TGTGCCAGCAGAAGGGGGGCAACAACCACAGATACGCAGTATTTT.

This clonotype was counted only a few times. The rearrangement joins TRBV20-1 to TRBJ1-1; D remains ambiguous. The CDR3 sequence is 13 residues long. Between the trimmed V and J ends, which lost 3 bases and 2 bases, there was a span of 10 bases. Germline loops: CDR1 DFQATT, CDR2 SNEGSKA (reference sequence). The CDR3 DNA is TGCAGTGCTAGTGTGGGGAGAAACACTGAAGCTTTCTTT. As protein: CSASVGRNTEAFF.

This clonotype was picked up a small number of times. The chain links TRBV10-3 to TRBJ1-6, with unresolved D. The CDR3 spans 13 residues. CDR1 and CDR2 from the germline V gene are ENHRY and SYGVKD. The V and J ends lost 7 bases and 10 bases respectively, with 14 bases between them. CDR3 residues: CAIKAGFGSPLHF. The DNA for the CDR3 is TGTGCCATCAAAGCCGGGTTCGGCTCACCCCTCCACTTT.

This clonotype is a singleton in its sample. This sequence joins TRBV20-1 and TRBJ2-1, with unresolved D. Germline lookup yields CDR1 DFQATT and CDR2 SNEGSKA (reference sequence). The CDR3 has 11 amino acids. Trimming pared 4 bases from V and 3 bases from J, leaving 4 bases between. The CDR3 DNA follows: TGCAGTGCTAAGGACTACAATGAGCAGTTCTTC. This gives the protein CSAKDYNEQFF.

V gene TRBV20-1 combines with J gene TRBJ2-7; either TRBD1 or TRBD2 may supply D (5 bases each). V gave up 5 bases and J gave up 1 base, with 9 bases separating them. The CDR3 contains 12 residues. The germline CDR1 and CDR2 sequences are DFQATT and SNEGSKA (reference sequence). The CDR3 DNA follows: TGCAGTGCTGAGGGGAAGTCCTACGAGCAGTACTTC. Translated, it gives CSAEGKSYEQYF.

This clonotype was recorded at least ten times. The chain uses TRBV5-1 and TRBJ1-6, with D possibly TRBD1 on 6 matching bases. Germline CDR1 and CDR2: SGHRS and YFSETQ. The CDR3 covers 15 residues. The V end lost 7 bases, the J end lost 6 bases, and 17 bases lay between the germline ends. The CDR3: CASRGGGDANSPLHF. The CDR3 DNA reads TGCGCCAGCCGGGGTGGGGGCGACGCTAATTCACCCCTCCACTTT.

The V gene is TRBV25-1, the J gene TRBJ2-3; no reliable D call. CDR1 and CDR2 from the germline V gene are MGHDK and SYGVNS. Trimming removed 4 bases at V and 4 bases at J, with 15 bases between. The CDR3 sequence is 15 residues long. The CDR3 nucleotides read TGTGCCAGCAGTGGGGCCGGGCGAGGCGCAGATACGCAGTATTTT. Translated: CASSGAGRGADTQYF.

This sequence joins TRBV5-4 and TRBJ2-1, with D maybe TRBD1 (6 bases). CDR1 and CDR2 from the germline V gene are SGHNT and YYREEE (reference sequence). Trimming removed 4 bases from V and 7 bases from J, with 12 bases in between. The CDR3 runs to 13 residues. Here the CDR3 reads CASSRQVGNEQFF. The CDR3 region has the DNA TGTGCCAGCAGCCGACAGGTGGGGAATGAGCAGTTCTTC.

This clonotype was counted only a few times. The CDR3 region is CSARSGGDNQETQYF. The CDR3 bases are TGCAGTGCTAGATCCGGGGGGGATAACCAAGAGACCCAGTACTTC. The chain carries TRBV20-1 and TRBJ2-5; 8 positions agree with TRBD2. Germline values: CDR1 DFQATT, CDR2 SNEGSKA (reference sequence). V dropped 2 bases and J dropped 0; count of bases not matched to a gene: 5. This CDR3 spans 15 amino acids.